Listed below are T cell receptor beta chains from one sample, sequenced in a study of T cell responses to AZD1222 COVID-19 vaccine. The data were produced by immunoSEQ multiplex PCR, yet TCRdb's version contains in-frame clones alone and is incomplete. The sample has more than 75,000 clones, roughly 90% seen once. Sequenced material: peripheral blood, taken on day 0 of AZD1222 vaccination. These receptors came from an adult in good health. Both conserved end residues are part of each CDR3. Each record gives: J gene, V gene, D gene, clone size, CDR3 protein, CDR3 DNA. D genes are given only for firm matches. Expanded clones are given a class, and other clones once, few, many or no size at all.

J gene: TRBJ1-5
V gene: TRBV7-6
D gene: TRBD1
clone size: .
CDR3 protein: CASSLARSGGGQPQHF
CDR3 DNA: TGTGCCAGCAGCTTAGCGCGGTCAGGGGGGGGTCAGCCCCAGCATTTT

J gene: TRBJ2-1
V gene: TRBV6-2/TRBV6-3
D gene: .
clone size: .
CDR3 protein: CASSYSIQPSGEQFF
CDR3 DNA: TGTGCCAGCAGTTACTCGATACAGCCGAGTGGTGAGCAGTTCTTC

J gene: TRBJ2-6
V gene: TRBV9
D gene: .
clone size: .
CDR3 protein: CASSTSTRLFSGANVLTF
CDR3 DNA: TGTGCCAGCAGCACCTCGACACGGCTTTTCTCTGGGGCCAACGTCCTGACTTTC

J gene: TRBJ1-6
V gene: TRBV3-1/TRBV3-2
D gene: .
clone size: .
CDR3 protein: CASSYSSYNSPLHF
CDR3 DNA: TGTGCCAGCAGTTACAGCTCCTATAATTCACCCCTCCACTTT

J gene: TRBJ2-7
V gene: TRBV30
D gene: .
clone size: .
CDR3 protein: CASRVSYEQYF
CDR3 DNA: TGCGCATCCAGGGTTTCCTACGAGCAGTACTTC

J gene: TRBJ1-2
V gene: TRBV27
D gene: .
clone size: .
CDR3 protein: CASSFRGGLGYTF
CDR3 DNA: TGTGCCAGCAGTTTCCGGGGAGGTCTCGGCTACACCTTC

J gene: TRBJ1-1
V gene: TRBV28
D gene: TRBD1
clone size: .
CDR3 protein: CASSFSGQGVNTEAFF
CDR3 DNA: TGTGCCAGCAGTTTTTCCGGACAGGGGGTGAACACTGAAGCTTTCTTT

J gene: TRBJ2-1
V gene: TRBV19
D gene: .
clone size: .
CDR3 protein: CASTTRNNEQFF
CDR3 DNA: TGTGCCAGTACCACCAGGAACAATGAGCAGTTCTTC

J gene: TRBJ1-4
V gene: TRBV11-2
D gene: TRBD1
clone size: few
CDR3 protein: CASSPDRGREKLFF
CDR3 DNA: TGTGCCAGCAGCCCGGACAGGGGGCGCGAAAAACTGTTTTTT

J gene: TRBJ2-7
V gene: TRBV9
D gene: TRBD2
clone size: .
CDR3 protein: CASSSAGTSLASEQYF
CDR3 DNA: TGTGCCAGCAGCTCAGCTGGGACTAGCCTGGCGAGCGAGCAGTACTTC

J gene: TRBJ2-3
V gene: TRBV5-8
D gene: .
clone size: .
CDR3 protein: CASSFGTSSDTQYF
CDR3 DNA: TGTGCCAGCAGCTTCGGGACATCCTCAGATACGCAGTATTTT

J gene: TRBJ2-5
V gene: TRBV15
D gene: .
clone size: .
CDR3 protein: CATSTGEQKGTQYF
CDR3 DNA: TGTGCCACCAGCACAGGGGAACAAAAGGGGACCCAGTACTTC

J gene: TRBJ1-5
V gene: TRBV29-1
D gene: .
clone size: .
CDR3 protein: CSVAGDSNQPQHF
CDR3 DNA: TGCAGCGTTGCAGGAGATAGCAATCAGCCCCAGCATTTT

J gene: TRBJ2-7
V gene: TRBV19
D gene: TRBD1
clone size: .
CDR3 protein: CASSTPGGPSYEQYF
CDR3 DNA: TGTGCCAGTAGTACCCCAGGGGGACCCTCCTACGAGCAGTACTTC

J gene: TRBJ2-1
V gene: TRBV28
D gene: .
clone size: once
CDR3 protein: CASSFWNEQFF
CDR3 DNA: TGTGCCAGCAGTTTTTGGAATGAGCAGTTCTTC

J gene: TRBJ2-7
V gene: TRBV7-9
D gene: .
clone size: once
CDR3 protein: CASSLGEYEQYF
CDR3 DNA: TGTGCCAGCAGCTTAGGGGAGTACGAGCAGTACTTC

J gene: TRBJ1-3
V gene: TRBV6-1
D gene: .
clone size: .
CDR3 protein: CASSDRVSAGNTIYF
CDR3 DNA: TGTGCCAGCAGTGATAGGGTTTCGGCTGGAAACACCATATATTTT

J gene: TRBJ2-1
V gene: TRBV19
D gene: .
clone size: .
CDR3 protein: CASSSRYNEQFF
CDR3 DNA: TGTGCCAGTAGCAGTAGATACAATGAGCAGTTCTTC

J gene: TRBJ2-6
V gene: TRBV7-9
D gene: TRBD1
clone size: .
CDR3 protein: CASVQGASGANVLTF
CDR3 DNA: TGTGCCAGCGTCCAGGGGGCATCTGGGGCCAACGTCCTGACTTTC

J gene: TRBJ2-2
V gene: TRBV4-1
D gene: TRBD2
clone size: .
CDR3 protein: CASSQQRGGGRTGELFF
CDR3 DNA: TGCGCCAGCAGCCAACAGCGGGGGGGCGGGAGAACCGGGGAGCTGTTTTTT

J gene: TRBJ2-5
V gene: TRBV7-2
D gene: TRBD1
clone size: .
CDR3 protein: CASSLGSGTGVETQYF
CDR3 DNA: TGTGCCAGCAGCTTAGGGTCCGGGACAGGGGTCGAGACCCAGTACTTC

J gene: TRBJ2-7
V gene: TRBV27
D gene: TRBD2
clone size: few
CDR3 protein: CASRPSGSSYEQYF
CDR3 DNA: TGTGCCAGCAGGCCCAGCGGGAGTTCCTACGAGCAGTACTTC

J gene: TRBJ1-2
V gene: TRBV7-9
D gene: TRBD1
clone size: .
CDR3 protein: CASSANRGNYGYTF
CDR3 DNA: TGTGCCAGCAGCGCCAACAGGGGGAACTATGGCTACACCTTC

J gene: TRBJ2-5
V gene: TRBV29-1
D gene: .
clone size: .
CDR3 protein: CSVDTSQETQYF
CDR3 DNA: TGCAGCGTTGACACGTCCCAAGAGACCCAGTACTTC

J gene: TRBJ2-2
V gene: TRBV7-8
D gene: .
clone size: .
CDR3 protein: CASSLAIQRRTNTGELFF
CDR3 DNA: TGTGCCAGCAGCTTAGCGATCCAGCGGAGAACGAACACCGGGGAGCTGTTTTTT

J gene: TRBJ1-3
V gene: TRBV2
D gene: .
clone size: .
CDR3 protein: CASSEGGQRGNTIYF
CDR3 DNA: TGTGCCAGCAGTGAAGGGGGGCAGCGTGGAAACACCATATATTTT

J gene: TRBJ1-3
V gene: TRBV19
D gene: .
clone size: .
CDR3 protein: CASSIDLRPRGDTIYF
CDR3 DNA: TGTGCCAGTAGTATAGATCTGCGACCCCGGGGAGACACCATATATTTT

J gene: TRBJ1-1
V gene: TRBV6-1
D gene: .
clone size: .
CDR3 protein: CASSGTGTSNTEAFF
CDR3 DNA: TGTGCCAGCAGTGGTACCGGGACATCGAACACTGAAGCTTTCTTT

J gene: TRBJ2-7
V gene: TRBV19
D gene: .
clone size: .
CDR3 protein: CASSTGPYEQYF
CDR3 DNA: TGTGCCAGTAGTACGGGACCCTACGAGCAGTACTTC

J gene: TRBJ2-3
V gene: TRBV28
D gene: .
clone size: .
CDR3 protein: CASREAGTLGADTQYF
CDR3 DNA: TGTGCCAGCAGAGAGGCGGGAACCCTCGGCGCAGATACGCAGTATTTT

J gene: TRBJ2-3
V gene: TRBV2
D gene: .
clone size: .
CDR3 protein: CASPLLEQGQYF
CDR3 DNA: TGTGCCAGCCCGTTGCTGGAGCAGGGGCAGTATTTT

J gene: TRBJ2-7
V gene: TRBV3-1/TRBV3-2
D gene: TRBD2
clone size: .
CDR3 protein: CASSLAGGPDEQYF
CDR3 DNA: TGTGCCAGCAGCCTAGCGGGAGGGCCGGACGAGCAGTACTTC

J gene: TRBJ2-1
V gene: TRBV5-6
D gene: TRBD1
clone size: .
CDR3 protein: CASIQRGQQYNEQFF
CDR3 DNA: TGTGCCAGCATCCAACGGGGACAGCAATACAATGAGCAGTTCTTC

J gene: TRBJ1-5
V gene: TRBV19
D gene: .
clone size: once
CDR3 protein: CASSDHRAAQPQHF
CDR3 DNA: TGTGCCAGTAGCGACCACAGGGCAGCTCAGCCCCAGCATTTT

J gene: TRBJ1-2
V gene: TRBV28
D gene: .
clone size: .
CDR3 protein: CASSPGTQLNYGYTF
CDR3 DNA: TGTGCCAGCAGTCCCGGGACGCAACTTAACTATGGCTACACCTTC

J gene: TRBJ2-5
V gene: TRBV7-9
D gene: TRBD1
clone size: .
CDR3 protein: CASSVEGQGVETQYF
CDR3 DNA: TGTGCCAGCAGCGTAGAGGGACAGGGCGTAGAGACCCAGTACTTC

J gene: TRBJ2-1
V gene: TRBV7-8
D gene: .
clone size: few
CDR3 protein: CASSPDYGEQFF
CDR3 DNA: TGTGCCAGCAGCCCCGACTATGGTGAGCAGTTCTTC

J gene: TRBJ1-5
V gene: TRBV19
D gene: .
clone size: .
CDR3 protein: CASSNYRDSNQPQHF
CDR3 DNA: TGTGCCAGTAGTAACTACAGGGATAGCAATCAGCCCCAGCATTTT

J gene: TRBJ2-6
V gene: TRBV7-2
D gene: TRBD1
clone size: .
CDR3 protein: CASSLTGGAGANVLTF
CDR3 DNA: TGTGCCAGCAGCTTAACAGGGGGCGCTGGGGCCAACGTCCTGACTTTC

J gene: TRBJ2-3
V gene: TRBV28
D gene: TRBD1
clone size: .
CDR3 protein: CASSPSLGTGGTDTQYF
CDR3 DNA: TGTGCCAGCAGTCCCTCTCTCGGGACAGGGGGCACAGATACGCAGTATTTT

J gene: TRBJ2-7
V gene: TRBV6-2/TRBV6-3
D gene: TRBD2
clone size: .
CDR3 protein: CASSYSGGRNTYEQYF
CDR3 DNA: TGTGCCAGCAGTTACTCCGGCGGGAGGAACACCTACGAGCAGTACTTC

J gene: TRBJ2-1
V gene: TRBV7-8
D gene: TRBD1
clone size: .
CDR3 protein: CASSPPDREDEQFF
CDR3 DNA: TGTGCCAGCAGCCCGCCGGACAGGGAGGATGAGCAGTTCTTC

J gene: TRBJ1-1
V gene: TRBV6-4
D gene: .
clone size: .
CDR3 protein: CASSEALNTEAFF
CDR3 DNA: TGTGCCAGCAGTGAGGCCCTGAACACTGAAGCTTTCTTT

J gene: TRBJ1-6
V gene: TRBV30
D gene: TRBD1
clone size: .
CDR3 protein: CAWKNRGVNNSPLHF
CDR3 DNA: TGTGCCTGGAAGAACAGGGGCGTGAATAATTCACCCCTCCACTTT

J gene: TRBJ2-1
V gene: TRBV6-2/TRBV6-3
D gene: .
clone size: once
CDR3 protein: CASSSRDGTNEQFF
CDR3 DNA: TGTGCCAGCAGTTCGAGGGATGGTACCAATGAGCAGTTCTTC

J gene: TRBJ1-3
V gene: TRBV28
D gene: .
clone size: few
CDR3 protein: CASSSLGAHSGNTIYF
CDR3 DNA: TGTGCCAGCAGTTCCCTGGGGGCTCACTCTGGAAACACCATATATTTT

J gene: TRBJ1-6
V gene: TRBV5-1
D gene: .
clone size: .
CDR3 protein: CASNLEGTSNSPLHF
CDR3 DNA: TGCGCCAGCAACTTGGAGGGTACGTCTAATTCACCCCTCCACTTT

J gene: TRBJ2-3
V gene: TRBV28
D gene: .
clone size: .
CDR3 protein: CASSSRDTQYF
CDR3 DNA: TGTGCCAGCAGTTCTAGAGATACGCAGTATTTT

J gene: TRBJ1-2
V gene: TRBV2
D gene: TRBD1
clone size: .
CDR3 protein: CASSGQGLGYTF
CDR3 DNA: TGTGCCAGCAGTGGACAGGGGTTGGGCTACACCTTC